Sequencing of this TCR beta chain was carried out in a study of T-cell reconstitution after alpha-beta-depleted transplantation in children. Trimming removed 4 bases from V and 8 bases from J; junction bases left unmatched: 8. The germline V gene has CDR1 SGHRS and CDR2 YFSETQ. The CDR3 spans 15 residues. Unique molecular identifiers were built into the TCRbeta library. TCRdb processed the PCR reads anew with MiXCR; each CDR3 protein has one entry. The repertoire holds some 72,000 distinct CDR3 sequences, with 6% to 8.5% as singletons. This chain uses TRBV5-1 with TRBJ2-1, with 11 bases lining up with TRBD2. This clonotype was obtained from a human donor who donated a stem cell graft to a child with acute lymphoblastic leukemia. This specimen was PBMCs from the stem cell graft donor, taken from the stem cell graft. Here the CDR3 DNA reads TGCGCCAGCAGCCCGACTAGCGGGGTCTCGGATGAGCAGTTCTTC. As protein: CASSPTSGVSDEQFF.